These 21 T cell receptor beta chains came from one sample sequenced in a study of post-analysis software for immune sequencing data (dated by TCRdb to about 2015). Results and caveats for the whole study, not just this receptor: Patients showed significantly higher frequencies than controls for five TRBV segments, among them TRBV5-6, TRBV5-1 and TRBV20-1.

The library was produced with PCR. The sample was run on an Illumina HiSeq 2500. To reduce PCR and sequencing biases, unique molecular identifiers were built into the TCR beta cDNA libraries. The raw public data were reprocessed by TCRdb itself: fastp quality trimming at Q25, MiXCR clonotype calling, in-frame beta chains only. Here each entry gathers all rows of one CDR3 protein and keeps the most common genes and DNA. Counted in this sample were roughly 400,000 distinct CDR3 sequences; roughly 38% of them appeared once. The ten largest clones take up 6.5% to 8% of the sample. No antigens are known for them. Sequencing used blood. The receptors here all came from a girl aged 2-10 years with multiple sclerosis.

In DNA, the CDR3 is TGTGCCAGCAGGGGAGACAGGGGAGGCACAGATACGCAGTATTTT. Its translation: CASRGDRGGTDTQYF. The gene calls are TRBV6-1 and TRBJ2-3, with TRBD1 matching over 8 bases. Trimming at V came to 6 bases and at J to 1 base, leaving 6 bases not matched to a gene. CDR3 length: 15 residues. The germline V gene has CDR1 MNHNS and CDR2 SASEGT.

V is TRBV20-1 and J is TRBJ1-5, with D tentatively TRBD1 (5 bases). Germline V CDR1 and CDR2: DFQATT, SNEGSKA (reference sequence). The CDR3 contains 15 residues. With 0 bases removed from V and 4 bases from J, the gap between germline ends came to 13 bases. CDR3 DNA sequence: TGCAGTGCTAGAGATTGGGGGGATTGGAATCAGCCCCAGCATTTT. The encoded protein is CSARDWGDWNQPQHF.

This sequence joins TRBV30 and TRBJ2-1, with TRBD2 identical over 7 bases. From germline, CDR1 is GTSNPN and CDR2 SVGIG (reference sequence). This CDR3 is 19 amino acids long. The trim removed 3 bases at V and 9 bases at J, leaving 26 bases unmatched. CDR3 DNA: TGTGCCTGGAGGGGGTCTGGGTTGAAAAGGACTAGGACTTCGGCTGAGCAGTTCTTC. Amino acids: CAWRGSGLKRTRTSAEQFF.

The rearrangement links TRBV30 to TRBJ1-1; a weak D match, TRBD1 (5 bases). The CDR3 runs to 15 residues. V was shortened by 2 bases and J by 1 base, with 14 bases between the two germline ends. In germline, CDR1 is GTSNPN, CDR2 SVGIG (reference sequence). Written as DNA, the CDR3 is TGTGCCTGGAGTACTAAGATAGGGGCGAACACTGAAGCTTTCTTT. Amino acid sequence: CAWSTKIGANTEAFF. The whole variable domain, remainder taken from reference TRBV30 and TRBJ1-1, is SQTIHQWPATLVQPVGSPLSLECTVEGTSNPNLYWYRQAAGRGLQLLFYSVGIGQISSEVPQNLSASRPQDRQFILSSKKLLLSDSGFYLCAWSTKIGANTEAFFGQGTRLTVV.

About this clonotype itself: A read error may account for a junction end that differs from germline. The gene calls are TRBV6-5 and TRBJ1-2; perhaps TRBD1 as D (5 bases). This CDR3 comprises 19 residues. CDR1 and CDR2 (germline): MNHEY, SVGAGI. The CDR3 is CANSYSIVLGETPNYGYTF. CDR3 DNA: TGTGCCAACAGTTACTCGATAGTGTTGGGGGAAACCCCTAACTATGGCTACACCTTC.

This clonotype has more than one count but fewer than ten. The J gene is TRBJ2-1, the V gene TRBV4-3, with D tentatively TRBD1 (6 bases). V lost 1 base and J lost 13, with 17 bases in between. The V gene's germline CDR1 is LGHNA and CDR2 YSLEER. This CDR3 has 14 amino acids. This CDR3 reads CASSQASGSGDQFF. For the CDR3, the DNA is TGCGCCAGCAGCCAAGCTTCCGGGTCAGGGGACCAGTTCTTC.

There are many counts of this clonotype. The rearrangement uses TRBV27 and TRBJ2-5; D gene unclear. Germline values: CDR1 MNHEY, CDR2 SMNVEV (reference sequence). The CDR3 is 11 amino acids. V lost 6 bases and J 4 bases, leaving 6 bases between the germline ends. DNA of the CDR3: TGTGCCAGCAGCCACAGAGAGACCCAGTACTTC. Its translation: CASSHRETQYF.

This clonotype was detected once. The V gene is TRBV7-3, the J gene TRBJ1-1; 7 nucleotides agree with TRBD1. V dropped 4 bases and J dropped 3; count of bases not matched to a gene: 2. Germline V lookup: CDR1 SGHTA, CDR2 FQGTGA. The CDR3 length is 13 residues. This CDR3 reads CASSYQGDTEAFF. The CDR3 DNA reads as TGTGCCAGCAGCTACCAGGGGGACACTGAAGCTTTCTTT.

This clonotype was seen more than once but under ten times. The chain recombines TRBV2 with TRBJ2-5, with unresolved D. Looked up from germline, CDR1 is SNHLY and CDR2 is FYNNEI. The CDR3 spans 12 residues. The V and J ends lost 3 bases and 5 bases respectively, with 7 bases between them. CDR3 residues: CASSEIRETQYF. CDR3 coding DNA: TGTGCCAGCAGTGAGATAAGGGAGACCCAGTACTTC.

CDR3 sequence reads: CASLPGTGTEAFF. In nucleotides, the CDR3 is TGTGCCAGTTTACCCGGGACAGGGACTGAAGCTTTCTTT. The chain couples TRBV10-3 to TRBJ1-1; TRBD1 matches 9 bases. V dropped 10 bases and J dropped 5; count of bases not matched to a gene: 8. This CDR3 comprises 13 residues. Germline V gene sequence: CDR1 ENHRY, CDR2 SYGVKD.

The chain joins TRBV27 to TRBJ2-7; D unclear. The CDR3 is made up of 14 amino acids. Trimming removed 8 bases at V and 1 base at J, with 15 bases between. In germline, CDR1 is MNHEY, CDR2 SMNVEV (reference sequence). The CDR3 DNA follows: TGTGCCAGCGGTAAGATGGACGGATCCTACGAGCAGTACTTC. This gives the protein CASGKMDGSYEQYF.

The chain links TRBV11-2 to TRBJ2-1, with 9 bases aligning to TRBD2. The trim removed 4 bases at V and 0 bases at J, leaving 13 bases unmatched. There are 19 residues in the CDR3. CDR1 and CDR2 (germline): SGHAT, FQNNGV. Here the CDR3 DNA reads TGTGCCAGCAGCTCCCCCGGGGTTAGCGGGAGTTACTCCTACAATGAGCAGTTCTTC. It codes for CASSSPGVSGSYSYNEQFF.

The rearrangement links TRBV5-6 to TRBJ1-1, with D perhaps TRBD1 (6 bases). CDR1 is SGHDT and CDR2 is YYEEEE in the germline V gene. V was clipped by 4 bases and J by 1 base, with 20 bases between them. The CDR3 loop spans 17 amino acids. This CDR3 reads CASSQVEGGWANTEAFF. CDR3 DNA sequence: TGTGCCAGCAGCCAAGTTGAGGGGGGTTGGGCGAACACTGAAGCTTTCTTT. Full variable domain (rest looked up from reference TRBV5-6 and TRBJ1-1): DAGVTQSPTHLIKTRGQQVTLRCSPKSGHDTVSWYQQALGQGPQFIFQYYEEEERQRGNFPDRFSGHQFPNYSSELNVNALLLGDSALYLCASSQVEGGWANTEAFFGQGTRLTVV.

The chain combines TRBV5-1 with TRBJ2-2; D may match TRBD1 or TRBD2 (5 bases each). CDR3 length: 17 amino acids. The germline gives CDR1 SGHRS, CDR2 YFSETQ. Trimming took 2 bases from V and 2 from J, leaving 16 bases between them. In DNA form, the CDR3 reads TGCGCCAGCAGCTTTTCAATACGGGACCCTAACACCGGGGAGCTGTTTTTT. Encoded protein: CASSFSIRDPNTGELFF.

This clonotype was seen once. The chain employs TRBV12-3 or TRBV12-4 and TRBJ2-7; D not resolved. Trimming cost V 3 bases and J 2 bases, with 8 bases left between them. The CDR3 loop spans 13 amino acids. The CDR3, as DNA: TGTGCCAGCAGTTTCACATCTCCCTACGAGCAGTACTTC. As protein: CASSFTSPYEQYF.

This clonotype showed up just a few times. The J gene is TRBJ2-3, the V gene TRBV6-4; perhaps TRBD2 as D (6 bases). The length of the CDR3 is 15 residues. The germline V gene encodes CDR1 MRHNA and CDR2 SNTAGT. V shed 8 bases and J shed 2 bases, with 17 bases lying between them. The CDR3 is CASRRSGGYTDTQYF. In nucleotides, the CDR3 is TGTGCCAGCCGTAGGTCCGGGGGATACACAGATACGCAGTATTTT.

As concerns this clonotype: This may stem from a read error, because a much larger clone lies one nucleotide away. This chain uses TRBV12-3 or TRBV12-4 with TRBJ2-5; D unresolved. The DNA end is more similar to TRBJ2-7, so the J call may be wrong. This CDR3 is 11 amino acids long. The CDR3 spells CASSFGFEQYF. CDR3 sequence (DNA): TGTGCCAGCAGTTTTGGCTTCGAGCAGTACTTC.

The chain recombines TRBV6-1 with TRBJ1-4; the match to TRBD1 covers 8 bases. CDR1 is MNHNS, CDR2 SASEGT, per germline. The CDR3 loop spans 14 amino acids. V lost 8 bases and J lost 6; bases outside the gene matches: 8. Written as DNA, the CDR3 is TGTGCCAGCCACTCAGGGGGCACGGATGAAAAACTGTTTTTT. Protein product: CASHSGGTDEKLFF.

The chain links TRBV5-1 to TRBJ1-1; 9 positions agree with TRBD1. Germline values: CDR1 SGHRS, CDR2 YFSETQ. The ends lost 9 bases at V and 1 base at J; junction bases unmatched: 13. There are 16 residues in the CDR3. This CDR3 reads CATNPGTGTGNTEAFF. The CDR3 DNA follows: TGCGCCACAAACCCCGGGACAGGGACCGGGAACACTGAAGCTTTCTTT. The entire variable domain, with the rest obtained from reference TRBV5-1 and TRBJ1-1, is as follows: KAGVTQTPRYLIKTRGQQVTLSCSPISGHRSVSWYQQTPGQGLQFLFEYFSETQRNKGNFPGRFSGRQFSNSRSEMNVSTLELGDSALYLCATNPGTGTGNTEAFFGQGTRLTVV.

This CDR3 reads CASSPGGGGLNNEQFF. CDR3 coding DNA: TGCGCCAGCAGCCCGGGGGGCGGGGGCCTCAACAATGAGCAGTTCTTC. The chain has TRBV5-1 and TRBJ2-1; maybe TRBD2 (7 bases). The CDR3 contains 16 residues. Per germline, CDR1 SGHRS and CDR2 YFSETQ. The V end lost 4 bases, the J end lost 5 bases, and 19 bases lay between the germline ends.

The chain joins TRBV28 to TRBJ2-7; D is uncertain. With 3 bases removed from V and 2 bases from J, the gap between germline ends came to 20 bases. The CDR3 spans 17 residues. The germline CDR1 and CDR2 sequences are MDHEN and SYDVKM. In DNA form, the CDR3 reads TGTGCCAGCAGTTTTTCCGGCGCCCACCTCGGGCCCTACGAGCAGTACTTC. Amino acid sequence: CASSFSGAHLGPYEQYF.